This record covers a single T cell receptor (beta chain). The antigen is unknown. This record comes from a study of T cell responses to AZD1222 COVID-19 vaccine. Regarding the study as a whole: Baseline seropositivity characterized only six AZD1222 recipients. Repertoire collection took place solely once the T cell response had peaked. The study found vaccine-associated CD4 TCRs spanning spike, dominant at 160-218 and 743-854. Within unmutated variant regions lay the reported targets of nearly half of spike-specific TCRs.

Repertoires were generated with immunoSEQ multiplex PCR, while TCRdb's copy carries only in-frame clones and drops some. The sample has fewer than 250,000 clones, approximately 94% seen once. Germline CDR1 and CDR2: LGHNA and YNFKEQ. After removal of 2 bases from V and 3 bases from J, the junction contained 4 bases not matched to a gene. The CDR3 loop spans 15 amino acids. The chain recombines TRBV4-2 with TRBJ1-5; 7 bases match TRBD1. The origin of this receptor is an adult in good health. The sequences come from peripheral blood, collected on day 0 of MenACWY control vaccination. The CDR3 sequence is CASSQYDRDNQPQHF. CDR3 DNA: TGTGCCAGCAGCCAATACGACAGGGACAATCAGCCCCAGCATTTT.